Shown below are 23 T cell receptor beta chains from a single sample sequenced in a study of cytomegalovirus exposure and HLA in healthy donors. 13 Jbeta primers and 60 Vbeta primers were used for the PCR. The repertoire was sequenced with immunoSEQ multiplex PCR; TCRdb's copy has only in-frame clones and lacks some. The data hold more than 95,000 clones, with about 74% observed a single time. Sequenced: PBMCs. These receptors were collected from a woman aged 45 to 65 in good health and CMV-seropositive.

This chain uses TRBV5-1 with TRBJ2-4; D is possibly TRBD2 (5 bases). Germline V CDR1 and CDR2: SGHRS, YFSETQ. The CDR3 has 16 residues. V lost 1 base to trimming and J lost 0 bases, with 11 bases between them. CDR3 coding DNA: TGCGCCAGCAGCTTGAATGGGGAGCCAGCCAAAAACATTCAGTACTTC. It encodes CASSLNGEPAKNIQYF.

Only one count was recorded for this clone. One junction end does not reproduce the germline sequence, and a read error may be involved. V is TRBV9 and J is TRBJ1-2; D call uncertain. This CDR3 comprises 12 residues. Germline assignment: CDR1 SGDLS and CDR2 YYNGEE. CDR3 residues: CASSVENFGYTF. As DNA, the CDR3 is TGTGCCAGCAGCGTAGAGAACTTTGGCTACACCTTC.

This clone was observed a single time. The chain uses TRBV27 and TRBJ2-5; TRBD2 aligns across 10 bases. The J call is in doubt because the DNA end fits TRBJ2-7 better. This CDR3 spans 15 amino acids. Germline V gene lookup returns CDR1 MNHEY and CDR2 SMNVEV (reference sequence). CDR3 region: CASSLSSGGTYEQYF. The CDR3 nucleotides read TGTGCCAGCAGTTTAAGTAGCGGGGGGACCTACGAGCAGTACTTC.

The V and J genes are TRBV10-3 and TRBJ2-3, with D perhaps matching TRBD2 (5 bases). V was pared by 0 bases and J by 1 base, with 8 bases between. The CDR3 is 15 residues long. Germline V CDR1 and CDR2: ENHRY, SYGVKD. The CDR3 nucleotides read TGTGCCATCAGTGAGTCTTTTAGCGGCACAGATACGCAGTATTTT. As protein: CAISESFSGTDTQYF.

The gene calls are TRBV6-5 and TRBJ1-6; 9 nucleotides align to TRBD1. Germline CDR1 is MNHEY and CDR2 is SVGAGI. The CDR3 consists of 14 residues. After removal of 7 bases from V and 7 bases from J, the junction contained 5 bases not matched to a gene. The CDR3 coding sequence is TGTGCCAGCACCAAGACAGGGGGAAATTCACCCCTCCACTTT. Amino acid sequence: CASTKTGGNSPLHF.

Written as DNA, the CDR3 is TGTGCCAGCGGGGCGAGAGTAAGTGAGCAGTTCTTC. Residues: CASGARVSEQFF. V and J are TRBV5-4 and TRBJ2-1; TRBD1 might be the D (5 bases). Germline CDR1 reads SGHNT; CDR2 reads YYREEE (reference sequence). The CDR3 has 12 residues. The V end was cut by 7 bases, the J end by 9 bases, with 14 bases between. Based on the CDR3 plus reference TRBV5-4 and TRBJ2-1, the full variable domain is ETGVTQSPTHLIKTRGQQVTLRCSSQSGHNTVSWYQQALGQGPQFIFQYYREEENGRGNFPPRFSGLQFPNYSSELNVNALELDDSALYLCASGARVSEQFFGPGTRLTVL.

This clone was recorded a few times. This rearrangement joins TRBV6-1 to TRBJ2-7; 11 nucleotides match TRBD2. The CDR3 length is 14 residues. Germline CDR1 is MNHNS and CDR2 is SASEGT. After removal of 6 bases from V and 4 bases from J, the junction contained 5 bases not matched to a gene. CDR3 sequence (DNA): TGTGCCAGCAGCTCACTAGCGGGGGTATACGAGCAGTACTTC. It translates to CASSSLAGVYEQYF.

The genes are TRBV29-1 and TRBJ2-5; TRBD2 might be the D (6 bases). Germline V lookup: CDR1 SQVTM, CDR2 ANQGSEA. V gave up 6 bases and J gave up 5 bases, with 22 bases separating them. The CDR3 runs to 15 residues. Written as DNA, the CDR3 is TGCAGCGTAAAAGAGGTAGCGGTTCCCTACGAGACCCAGTACTTC. Its protein product is CSVKEVAVPYETQYF.

This clone was found a few times. The V call is TRBV27, the J call TRBJ2-3; 11 bases line up with TRBD1. This CDR3 is 15 amino acids long. The J segment lost 7 bases and the V segment lost 2 bases, leaving 5 bases of the junction unmatched. The germline V gene encodes CDR1 MNHEY and CDR2 SMNVEV (reference sequence). The CDR3 spells CASSLRGQGAHTQYF. CDR3 bases: TGTGCCAGCAGTTTAAGAGGACAGGGGGCACATACGCAGTATTTT.

This clone was picked up a small number of times. The chain links TRBV2 to TRBJ2-5, with D uncertain. This CDR3 is built from 14 residues. V gave up 3 bases and J gave up 4 bases, with 12 bases separating them. Germline V gene data show CDR1 as SNHLY and CDR2 as FYNNEI. CDR3 region: CASSEERWRETQYF. DNA of the CDR3: TGTGCCAGCAGTGAGGAAAGATGGAGAGAGACCCAGTACTTC.

This chain uses TRBV10-2 with TRBJ2-7, with 7 bases aligning to TRBD1. This CDR3 is 15 amino acids long. Germline assignment: CDR1 WSHSY and CDR2 SAAADI. The trim removed 1 base at V and 2 bases at J, leaving 5 bases unmatched. Here the CDR3 reads CASSEFQGVAYEQYF. In DNA form, the CDR3 reads TGCGCCAGCAGTGAGTTTCAGGGGGTAGCCTACGAGCAGTACTTC.

Turning to this clone: Germline and junction disagree at one end, which may indicate a read error. The chain is built from TRBV11-2 and TRBJ2-7, with TRBD1 matching 11 bases. Germline V gene lookup returns CDR1 SGHAT and CDR2 FQNNGV. The CDR3 totals 14 residues. The CDR3 loop is CASSFGTGGSPRSF. As DNA, the CDR3 is TGTGCCAGCAGCTTTGGGACAGGGGGAAGTCCTCGCTCCTTC.

The chain recombines TRBV7-9 with TRBJ1-1; no definite D call. This CDR3 is built from 14 residues. V was pared by 4 bases and J by 0 bases, with 9 bases between. Germline V CDR1 and CDR2: SEHNR, FQNEAQ (reference sequence). The DNA for the CDR3 is TGTGCCAGCAGCTCGACACCCCTGAACACTGAAGCTTTCTTT. The encoded protein is CASSSTPLNTEAFF.

This clone was detected only once. One junction end disagrees with the germline gene, perhaps due to a read error. V gene TRBV7-9 combines with J gene TRBJ2-7; 13 bases agree with TRBD2. Germline V lookup: CDR1 SEHNR, CDR2 FQNEAQ (reference sequence). The CDR3 extends over 15 amino acids. The CDR3, as DNA: TGTTCCAGCAGCTCTGGACTAGCGGGGGACTACGAGCAGTACTTC. Amino acid sequence: CSSSSGLAGDYEQYF.

This clone was seen a handful of times. The J gene is TRBJ1-2, the V gene TRBV29-1; TRBD1 matches at 7 bases. V dropped 6 bases and J dropped 6; count of bases not matched to a gene: 4. CDR1 and CDR2 from the germline V gene are SQVTM and ANQGSEA. The CDR3 covers 11 residues. For the CDR3, the DNA is TGCAGCGTATTCACAGGGGATGGCTACACCTTC. Protein product: CSVFTGDGYTF.

The chain employs TRBV30 and TRBJ1-6; 7 positions match TRBD1. This CDR3 region has 14 residues. Germline-derived CDR1 and CDR2 are GTSNPN and SVGIG (reference sequence). V lost 5 bases to trimming and J lost 8 bases; unmatched junction nucleotides: 9. CDR3 in DNA: TGTGCCTGGGTTAAAGACAGGGTGGATTCACCCCTCCACTTT. Encoded protein: CAWVKDRVDSPLHF.

The V gene is TRBV19, the J gene TRBJ1-2, with 11 nucleotides matching TRBD1. V lost 5 bases and J lost 4; bases outside the gene matches: 9. This CDR3 is built from 16 residues. CDR1 and CDR2 from the germline V gene are LNHDA and SQIVND (reference sequence). CDR3 amino acids: CASSAVTGTGGYGYTF. The CDR3 nucleotides read TGTGCCAGTAGTGCAGTCACCGGGACAGGGGGCTATGGCTACACCTTC.

The table lists this clone with a count of one. V is TRBV29-1 and J is TRBJ1-2, with a possible D match to TRBD1 (5 bases). The ends were cut back, 4 bases at V and 2 bases at J, with 11 bases in the middle. The CDR3 is 13 amino acids. Germline CDR1 reads SQVTM; CDR2 reads ANQGSEA. This CDR3 is CSVVGQENYGYTF. The DNA of the CDR3 is TGCAGCGTTGTGGGGCAGGAAAACTATGGCTACACCTTC.

V and J are TRBV11-3 and TRBJ2-2, with D perhaps TRBD1 (5 bases). Trimming took off 1 base at V and 5 bases at J, with 8 bases between the two ends. The V gene's germline CDR1 is SGHNT and CDR2 YENEEA. This CDR3 has 14 amino acids. The CDR3 reads CASSLGQNTGELFF. In nucleotides, the CDR3 is TGTGCCAGCAGCTTAGGACAGAATACCGGGGAGCTGTTTTTT.

This clone was picked up a small number of times. The V call is TRBV9, the J call TRBJ1-3; 7 bases fit TRBD1. The CDR3 runs to 16 residues. Trimming cost V 4 bases and J 0 bases; bases outside gene matches: 7. Germline assignment: CDR1 SGDLS and CDR2 YYNGEE. CDR3 sequence reads: CASSSRQGASGNTIYF. The CDR3 DNA reads TGTGCCAGCAGCTCAAGACAGGGAGCCTCTGGAAACACCATATATTTT.

The genes are TRBV6-6 and TRBJ1-2, with TRBD1 matching 11 bases. The CDR3 is 16 amino acids. CDR1 is MNHNY and CDR2 is SVGAGI in the germline V gene (reference sequence). V shed 3 bases, J shed 8 bases, and the junction held 11 bases outside the gene matches. CDR3 sequence: CASSYPGQGVSGGYTF. The CDR3 nucleotides read TGTGCCAGCAGTTATCCGGGACAGGGGGTCTCCGGGGGCTACACCTTC.

This chain connects TRBV7-3 to TRBJ2-5; 9 bases match TRBD2. The germline V gene encodes CDR1 SGHTA and CDR2 FQGTGA. The CDR3 consists of 15 residues. J gave up 2 bases and V 5 bases, and 6 bases lay outside the gene matches. The DNA for the CDR3 is TGTGCCAGCAGCGCTAGCGGGGCCCTTCAAGAGACCCAGTACTTC. As protein: CASSASGALQETQYF.

The chain carries TRBV5-1 and TRBJ2-7; D might be TRBD2 (7 bases). In germline, CDR1 is SGHRS, CDR2 YFSETQ. Trimming removed 4 bases from V and 3 bases from J, with 14 bases in between. The CDR3 runs 14 residues. CDR3 sequence (DNA): TGCGCCAGCAGCATTGGCGGGGGCTACTACGAGCAGTACTTC. Protein: CASSIGGGYYEQYF.